This T cell receptor (beta chain) is from a study of T cells in Graves' hyperthyroidism and ophthalmopathy. Study-wide points: Ophthalmopathy onset followed model prediction by a median around six months.

On this clonotype: Its antigen remains unidentified.

Per germline, CDR1 SGHTA and CDR2 FQGTGA. The V gene lost 5 bases and the J gene lost 0 bases, with 20 bases spanning the gap. This CDR3 is built from 17 residues. Amplification of TCR beta CDR3 regions used RNA as the template. Primed by the HTBI set, a first-round RT-PCR was run on the TCR CDR3. From the multiplex PCR reads, TCRdb called clonotypes with MiXCR, one entry per CDR3 protein. The profile shows 540,000 or so distinct CDR3 sequences, around 14% of them singletons. Sequenced input: blood. This TCR came from a woman aged 25 to 39 with Graves' hyperthyroidism. This chain joins TRBV7-3 and TRBJ2-7; TRBD2 might be the D (6 bases). CDR3 DNA sequence: TGTGCCAGCAGCGCAAATACCGGGACTGGAAGCTCCTACGAGCAGTACTTC. It codes for CASSANTGTGSSYEQYF.